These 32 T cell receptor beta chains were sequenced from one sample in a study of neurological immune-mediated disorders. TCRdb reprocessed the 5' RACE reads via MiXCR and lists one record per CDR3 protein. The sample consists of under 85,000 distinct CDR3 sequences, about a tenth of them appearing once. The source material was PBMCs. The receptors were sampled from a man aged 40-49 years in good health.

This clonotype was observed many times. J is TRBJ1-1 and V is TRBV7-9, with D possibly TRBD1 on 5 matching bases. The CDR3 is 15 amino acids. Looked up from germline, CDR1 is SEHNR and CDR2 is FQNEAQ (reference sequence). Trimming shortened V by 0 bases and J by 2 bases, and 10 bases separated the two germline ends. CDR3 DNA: TGTGCCAGCAGCTTAGCGATAGGGGAAAACACTGAAGCTTTCTTT. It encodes CASSLAIGENTEAFF.

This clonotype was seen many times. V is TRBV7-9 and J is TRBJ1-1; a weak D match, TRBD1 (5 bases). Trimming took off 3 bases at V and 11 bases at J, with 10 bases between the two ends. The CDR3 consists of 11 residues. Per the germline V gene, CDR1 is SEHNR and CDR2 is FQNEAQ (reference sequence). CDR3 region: CASSFGTGAFF. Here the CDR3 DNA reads TGTGCCAGCAGCTTCGGGACGGGGGCTTTCTTT. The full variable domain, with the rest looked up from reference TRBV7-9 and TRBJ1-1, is DTGVSQNPRHKITKRGQNVTFRCDPISEHNRLYWYRQTLGQGPEFLTYFQNEAQLEKSRLLSDRFSAERPKGSFSTLEIQRTEQGDSAMYLCASSFGTGAFFGQGTRLTVV.

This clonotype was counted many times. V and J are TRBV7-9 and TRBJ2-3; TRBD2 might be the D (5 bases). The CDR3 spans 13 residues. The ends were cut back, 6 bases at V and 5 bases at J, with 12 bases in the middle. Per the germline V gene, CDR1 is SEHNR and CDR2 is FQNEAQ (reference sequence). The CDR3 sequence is CASRKEVIDTQYF. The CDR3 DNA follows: TGTGCCAGCAGAAAGGAGGTCATAGATACGCAGTATTTT.

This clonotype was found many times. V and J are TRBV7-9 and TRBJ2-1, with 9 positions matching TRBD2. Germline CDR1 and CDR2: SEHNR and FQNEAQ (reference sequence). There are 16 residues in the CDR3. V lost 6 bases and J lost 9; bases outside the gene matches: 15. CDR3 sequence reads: CASRPRLAAGKGEQFF. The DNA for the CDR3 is TGTGCCAGCAGACCCAGACTAGCGGCCGGAAAGGGTGAGCAGTTCTTC.

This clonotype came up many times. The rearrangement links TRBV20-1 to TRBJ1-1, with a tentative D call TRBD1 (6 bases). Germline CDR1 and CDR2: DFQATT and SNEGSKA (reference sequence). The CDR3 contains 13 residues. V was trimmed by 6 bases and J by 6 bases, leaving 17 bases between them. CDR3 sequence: CSAPTGLGAEAFF. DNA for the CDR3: TGCAGTGCCCCGACAGGTCTTGGGGCTGAAGCTTTCTTT.

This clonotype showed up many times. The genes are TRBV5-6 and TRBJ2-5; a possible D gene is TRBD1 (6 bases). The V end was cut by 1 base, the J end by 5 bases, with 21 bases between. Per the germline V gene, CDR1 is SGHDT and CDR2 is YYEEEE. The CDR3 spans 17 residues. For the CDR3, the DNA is TGTGCCAGCAGCTTGTCTCAAGGTGGGGGCCGTTGGGAGACCCAGTACTTC. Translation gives CASSLSQGGGRWETQYF.

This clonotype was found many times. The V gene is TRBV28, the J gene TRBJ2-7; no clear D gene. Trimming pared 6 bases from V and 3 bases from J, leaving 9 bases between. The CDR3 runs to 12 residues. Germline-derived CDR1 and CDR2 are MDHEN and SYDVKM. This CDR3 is CASSLTIYEQYF. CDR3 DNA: TGTGCCAGCAGCCTTACGATCTACGAGCAGTACTTC.

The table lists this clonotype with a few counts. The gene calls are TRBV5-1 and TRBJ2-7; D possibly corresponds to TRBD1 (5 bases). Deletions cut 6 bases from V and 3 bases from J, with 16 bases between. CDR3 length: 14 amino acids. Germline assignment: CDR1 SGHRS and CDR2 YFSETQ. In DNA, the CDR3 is TGCGCCAGCAAGTGGCTGGACACGAGCTACGAGCAGTACTTC. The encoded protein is CASKWLDTSYEQYF.

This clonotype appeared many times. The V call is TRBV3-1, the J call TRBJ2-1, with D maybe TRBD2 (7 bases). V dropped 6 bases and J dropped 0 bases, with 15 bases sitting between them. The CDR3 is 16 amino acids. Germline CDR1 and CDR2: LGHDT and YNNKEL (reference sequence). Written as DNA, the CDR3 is TGTGCCAGCAGTCGAAGGGGGGGGAGCTCCTACAATGAGCAGTTCTTC. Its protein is CASSRRGGSSYNEQFF.

Here the CDR3 DNA reads TGCAGTGCTACTAGGACTAGCGGCTTCCAAGAGACCCAGTACTTC. It is translated as CSATRTSGFQETQYF. The J gene is TRBJ2-5, the V gene TRBV20-1; the match to TRBD2 covers 10 bases. From germline, CDR1 is DFQATT and CDR2 SNEGSKA (reference sequence). J lost 1 base, V lost 4 bases, and 6 bases had no gene match. This CDR3 contains 15 residues.

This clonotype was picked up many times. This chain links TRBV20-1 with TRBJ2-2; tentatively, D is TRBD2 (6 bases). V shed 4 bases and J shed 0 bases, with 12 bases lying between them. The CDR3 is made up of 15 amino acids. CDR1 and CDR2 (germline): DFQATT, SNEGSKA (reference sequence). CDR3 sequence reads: CSAILPGANTGELFF. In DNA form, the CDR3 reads TGCAGTGCTATCCTGCCGGGGGCGAACACCGGGGAGCTGTTTTTT.

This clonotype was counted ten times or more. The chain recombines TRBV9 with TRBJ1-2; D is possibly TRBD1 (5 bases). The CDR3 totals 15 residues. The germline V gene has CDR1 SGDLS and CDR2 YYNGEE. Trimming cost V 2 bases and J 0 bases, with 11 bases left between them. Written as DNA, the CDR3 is TGTGCCAGCAGCGTTTTCAGGGCGCCTAACTATGGCTACACCTTC. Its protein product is CASSVFRAPNYGYTF.

The CDR3 region is CASSRTGDQPQHF. In DNA form, the CDR3 reads TGTGCCAGCAGTCGGACAGGCGATCAGCCCCAGCATTTT. V is TRBV6-5 and J is TRBJ1-5, with TRBD1 identical over 7 bases. With V trimmed by 5 bases and J by 5 bases, 3 bases remained unmatched. The length of the CDR3 is 13 residues. Looked up from germline, CDR1 is MNHEY and CDR2 is SVGAGI.

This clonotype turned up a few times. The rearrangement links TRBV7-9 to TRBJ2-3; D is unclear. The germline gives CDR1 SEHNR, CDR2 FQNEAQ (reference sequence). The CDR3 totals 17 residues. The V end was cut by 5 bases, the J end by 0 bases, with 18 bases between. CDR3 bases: TGTGCCAGCAGCCCCACGCAGTTGGAGTCTAGCACAGATACGCAGTATTTT. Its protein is CASSPTQLESSTDTQYF.

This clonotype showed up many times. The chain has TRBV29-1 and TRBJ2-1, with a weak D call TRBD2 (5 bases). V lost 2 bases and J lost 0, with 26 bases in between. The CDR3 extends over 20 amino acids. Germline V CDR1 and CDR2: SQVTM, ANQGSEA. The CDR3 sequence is CSVEPLWPPISGSSYNEQFF. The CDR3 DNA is TGCAGCGTTGAACCCCTTTGGCCTCCCATCTCGGGGAGCTCCTACAATGAGCAGTTCTTC.

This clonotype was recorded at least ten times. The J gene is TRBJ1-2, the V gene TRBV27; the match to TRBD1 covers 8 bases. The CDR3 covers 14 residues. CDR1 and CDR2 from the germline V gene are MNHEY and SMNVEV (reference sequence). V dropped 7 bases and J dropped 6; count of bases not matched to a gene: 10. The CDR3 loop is CASKWGQGADGYTF. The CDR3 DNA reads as TGTGCCAGCAAATGGGGGCAGGGGGCAGATGGCTACACCTTC.

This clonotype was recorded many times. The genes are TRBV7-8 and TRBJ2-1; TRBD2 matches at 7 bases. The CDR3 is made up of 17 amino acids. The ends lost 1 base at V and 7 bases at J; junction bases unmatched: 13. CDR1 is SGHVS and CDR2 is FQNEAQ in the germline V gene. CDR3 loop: CASSLEEQGSGFNEQFF. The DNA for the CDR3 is TGTGCCAGCAGCTTAGAAGAGCAGGGTAGCGGGTTTAATGAGCAGTTCTTC.

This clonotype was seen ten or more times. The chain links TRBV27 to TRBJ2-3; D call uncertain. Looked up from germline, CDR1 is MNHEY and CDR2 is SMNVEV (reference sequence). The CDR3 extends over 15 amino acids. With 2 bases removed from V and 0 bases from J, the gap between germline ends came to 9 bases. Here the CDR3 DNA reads TGTGCCAGCAGTTTAGAAGGGCGCAGCACAGATACGCAGTATTTT. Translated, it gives CASSLEGRSTDTQYF.

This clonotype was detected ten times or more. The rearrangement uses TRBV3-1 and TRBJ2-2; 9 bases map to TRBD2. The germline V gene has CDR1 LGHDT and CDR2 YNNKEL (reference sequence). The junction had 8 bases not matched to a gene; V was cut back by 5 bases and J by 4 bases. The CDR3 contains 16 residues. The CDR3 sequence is CASSWERGEFTGELFF. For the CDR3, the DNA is TGTGCCAGCAGCTGGGAGCGGGGGGAATTCACCGGGGAGCTGTTTTTT. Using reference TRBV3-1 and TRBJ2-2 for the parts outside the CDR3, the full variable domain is DTAVSQTPKYLVTQMGNDKSIKCEQNLGHDTMYWYKQDSKKFLKIMFSYNNKELIINETVPNRFSPKSPDKAHLNLHINSLELGDSAVYFCASSWERGEFTGELFFGEGSRLTVL.

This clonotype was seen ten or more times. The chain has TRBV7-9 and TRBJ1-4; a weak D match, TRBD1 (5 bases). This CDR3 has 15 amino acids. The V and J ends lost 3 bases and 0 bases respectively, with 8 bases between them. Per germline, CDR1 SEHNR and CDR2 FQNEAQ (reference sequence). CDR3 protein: CASSFRDATNEKLFF. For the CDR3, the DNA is TGTGCCAGCAGCTTCCGGGACGCAACTAATGAAAAACTGTTTTTT.

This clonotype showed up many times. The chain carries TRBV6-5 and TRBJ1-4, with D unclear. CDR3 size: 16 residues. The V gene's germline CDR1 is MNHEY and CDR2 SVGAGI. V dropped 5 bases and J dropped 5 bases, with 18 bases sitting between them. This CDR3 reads CASSQAPGQLNEKLFF. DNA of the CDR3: TGTGCCAGCAGTCAAGCTCCAGGCCAGCTAAATGAAAAACTGTTTTTT.

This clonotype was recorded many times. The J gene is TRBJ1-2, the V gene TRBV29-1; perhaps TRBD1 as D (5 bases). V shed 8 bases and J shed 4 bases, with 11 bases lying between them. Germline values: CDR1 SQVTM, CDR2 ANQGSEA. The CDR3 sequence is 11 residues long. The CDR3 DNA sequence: TGCAGCTGTGGGGGGACCTATGGCTACACCTTC. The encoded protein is CSCGGTYGYTF.

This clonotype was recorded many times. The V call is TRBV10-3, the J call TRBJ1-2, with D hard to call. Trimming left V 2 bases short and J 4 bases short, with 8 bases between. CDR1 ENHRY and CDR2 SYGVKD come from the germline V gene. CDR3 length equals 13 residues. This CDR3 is CAISENPSYGYTF. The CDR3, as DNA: TGTGCCATCAGTGAGAACCCCTCCTATGGCTACACCTTC.

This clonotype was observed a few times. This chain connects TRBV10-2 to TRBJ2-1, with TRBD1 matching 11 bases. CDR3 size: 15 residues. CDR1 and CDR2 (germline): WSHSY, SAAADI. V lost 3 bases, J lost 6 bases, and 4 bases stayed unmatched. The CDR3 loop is CASSDTGTGGNEQFF. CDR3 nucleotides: TGCGCCAGCAGTGATACCGGGACAGGGGGCAATGAGCAGTTCTTC.

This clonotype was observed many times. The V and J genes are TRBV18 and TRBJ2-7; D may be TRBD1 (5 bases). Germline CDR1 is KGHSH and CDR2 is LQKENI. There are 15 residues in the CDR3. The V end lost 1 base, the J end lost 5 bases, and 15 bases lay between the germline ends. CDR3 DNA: TGTGCCAGCTCACCACTTGACAGAGCCTACAACGAGCAGTACTTC. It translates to CASSPLDRAYNEQYF.

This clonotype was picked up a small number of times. CDR3 bases: TGTGCCAGCAGCTTAGGGGCCAACACTGAAGCTTTCTTT. This translates into CASSLGANTEAFF. The chain recombines TRBV7-9 with TRBJ1-1; D is unresolved. Germline CDR1 and CDR2: SEHNR and FQNEAQ (reference sequence). This CDR3 spans 13 amino acids. Trimming left V 1 base short and J 2 bases short, with 5 bases between.

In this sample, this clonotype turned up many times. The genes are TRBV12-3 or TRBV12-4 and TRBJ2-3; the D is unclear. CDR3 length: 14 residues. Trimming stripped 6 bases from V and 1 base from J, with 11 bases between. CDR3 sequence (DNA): TGTGCCAGCAGCCCGCGTTTAGGCACAGATACGCAGTATTTT. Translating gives CASSPRLGTDTQYF.

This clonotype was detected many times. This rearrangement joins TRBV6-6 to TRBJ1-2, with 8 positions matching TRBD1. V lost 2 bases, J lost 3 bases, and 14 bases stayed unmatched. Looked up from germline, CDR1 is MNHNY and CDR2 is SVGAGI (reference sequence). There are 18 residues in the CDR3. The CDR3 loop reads CASSYGAVQGDLDYGYTF. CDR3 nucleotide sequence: TGTGCCAGCAGTTACGGCGCGGTACAGGGGGACCTGGACTATGGCTACACCTTC.

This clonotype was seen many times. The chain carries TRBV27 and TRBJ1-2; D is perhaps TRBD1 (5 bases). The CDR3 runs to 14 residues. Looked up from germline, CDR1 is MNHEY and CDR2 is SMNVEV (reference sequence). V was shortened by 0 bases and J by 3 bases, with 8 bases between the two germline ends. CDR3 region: CASSLSGGYYGYTF. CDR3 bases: TGTGCCAGCAGTTTATCCGGGGGTTACTATGGCTACACCTTC.

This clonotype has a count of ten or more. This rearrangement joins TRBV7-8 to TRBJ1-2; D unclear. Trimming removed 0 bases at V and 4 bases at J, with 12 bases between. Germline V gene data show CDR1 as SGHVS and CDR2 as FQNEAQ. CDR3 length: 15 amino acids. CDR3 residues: CASSLALGIGYGYTF. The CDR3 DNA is TGTGCCAGCAGCTTAGCCCTGGGTATCGGCTATGGCTACACCTTC.

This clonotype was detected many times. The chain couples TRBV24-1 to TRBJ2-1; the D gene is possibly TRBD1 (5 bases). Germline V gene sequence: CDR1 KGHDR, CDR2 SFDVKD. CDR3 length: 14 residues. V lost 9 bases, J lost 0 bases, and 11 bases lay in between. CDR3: CATAMDTSYNEQFF. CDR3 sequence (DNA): TGTGCCACCGCTATGGACACCTCCTACAATGAGCAGTTCTTC.

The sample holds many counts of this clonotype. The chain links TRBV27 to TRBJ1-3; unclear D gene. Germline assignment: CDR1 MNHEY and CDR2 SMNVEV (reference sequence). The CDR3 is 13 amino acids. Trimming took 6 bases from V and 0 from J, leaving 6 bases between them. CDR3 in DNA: TGTGCCAGCAGGGCCCTCTCTGGAAACACCATATATTTT. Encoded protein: CASRALSGNTIYF.